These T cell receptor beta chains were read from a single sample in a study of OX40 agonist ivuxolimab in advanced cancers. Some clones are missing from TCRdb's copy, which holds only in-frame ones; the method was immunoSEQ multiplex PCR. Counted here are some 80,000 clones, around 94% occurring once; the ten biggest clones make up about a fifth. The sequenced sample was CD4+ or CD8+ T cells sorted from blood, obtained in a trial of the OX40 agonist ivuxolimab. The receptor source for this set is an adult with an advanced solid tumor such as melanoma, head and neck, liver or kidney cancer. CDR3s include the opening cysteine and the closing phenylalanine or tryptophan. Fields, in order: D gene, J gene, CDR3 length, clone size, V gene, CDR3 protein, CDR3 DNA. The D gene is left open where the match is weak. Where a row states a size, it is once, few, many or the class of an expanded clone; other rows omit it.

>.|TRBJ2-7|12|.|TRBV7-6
CASSQAGSEQYF
TGTGCCAGCAGCCAGGCTGGGTCCGAGCAGTACTTC
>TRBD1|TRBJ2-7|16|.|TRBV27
CASSALSRGRVDEQYF
TGTGCCAGCAGTGCACTATCCAGGGGGCGCGTCGACGAGCAGTACTTC
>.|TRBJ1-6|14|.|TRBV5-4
CASTSEGTNSPLHF
TGTGCCAGCACCTCGGAGGGGACAAATTCACCCCTCCACTTT
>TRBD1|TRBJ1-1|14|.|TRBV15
CATSTGQGRKEAFF
TGTGCCACCAGCACGGGACAGGGGAGAAAGGAAGCTTTCTTT
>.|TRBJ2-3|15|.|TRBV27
CASSLEGARTDTQYF
TGTGCCAGCAGTTTGGAGGGGGCGCGGACAGATACGCAGTATTTT
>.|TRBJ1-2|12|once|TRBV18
CAGTRFGSGYTF
TGTGCCGGGACTAGGTTTGGGTCTGGCTACACCTTC
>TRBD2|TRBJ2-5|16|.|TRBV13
CASSLRLAGDRETQYF
TGTGCCAGCAGCCTTAGACTAGCGGGGGATCGAGAGACCCAGTACTTC
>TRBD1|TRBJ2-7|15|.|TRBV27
CASSLLPRTGDEQYF
TGTGCCAGCAGTTTACTACCCCGGACAGGGGACGAGCAGTACTTC
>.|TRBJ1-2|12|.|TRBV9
CASSGTGVGYTF
TGTGCCAGCAGCGGGACCGGGGTTGGCTACACCTTC
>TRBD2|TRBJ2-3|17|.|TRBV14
CASSPGLAGGWADTQYF
TGTGCCAGCAGTCCTGGACTAGCGGGAGGATGGGCAGATACGCAGTATTTT
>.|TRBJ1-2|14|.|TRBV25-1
CASSVGSGYYGYTF
TGTGCCAGCAGTGTCGGATCGGGATACTATGGCTACACCTTC
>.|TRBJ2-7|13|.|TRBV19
CASSIVGGHEQYF
TGTGCCAGTAGTATAGTGGGGGGCCACGAGCAGTACTTC
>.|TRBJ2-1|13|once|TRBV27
CASSFSGVREQFF
TGTGCCAGCAGTTTCAGTGGGGTCAGGGAGCAGTTCTTC
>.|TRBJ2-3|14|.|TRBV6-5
CASSYEGSTDTQYF
TGTGCCAGCAGTTACGAGGGAAGCACAGATACGCAGTATTTT
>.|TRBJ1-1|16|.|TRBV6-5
CASSYSRRGLDTEAFF
TGTGCCAGCAGTTACTCGAGGCGGGGTTTGGACACTGAAGCTTTCTTT
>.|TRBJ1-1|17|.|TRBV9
CASSVPGEENLNTEAFF
TGTGCCAGCAGCGTACCCGGGGAGGAAAACTTGAACACTGAAGCTTTCTTT
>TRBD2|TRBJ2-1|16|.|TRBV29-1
CSVVDGTSGAYNEQFF
TGCAGCGTCGTCGACGGGACTAGCGGAGCCTACAATGAGCAGTTCTTC
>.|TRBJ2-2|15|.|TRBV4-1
CASSHPPPNTGELFF
TGCGCCAGCAGCCACCCTCCCCCGAACACCGGGGAGCTGTTTTTT
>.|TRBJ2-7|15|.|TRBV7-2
CASGGEGGNSYEQYF
TGTGCCAGCGGGGGCGAAGGAGGTAACTCCTACGAGCAGTACTTC
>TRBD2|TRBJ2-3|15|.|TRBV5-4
CAAGPSGGPPDTQYF
TGTGCCGCAGGCCCTAGCGGGGGGCCTCCAGATACGCAGTATTTT
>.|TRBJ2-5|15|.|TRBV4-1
CASSQGIGDRETQYF
TGCGCCAGCAGCCAAGGAATAGGGGATAGGGAGACCCAGTACTTC
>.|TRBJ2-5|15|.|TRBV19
CASSIDLWGQETQYF
TGTGCCAGTAGTATAGATCTTTGGGGGCAAGAGACCCAGTACTTC
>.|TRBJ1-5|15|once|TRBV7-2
CASSLAPGAYQPQHF
TGTGCCAGCAGCTTAGCGCCGGGGGCCTATCAGCCCCAGCATTTT